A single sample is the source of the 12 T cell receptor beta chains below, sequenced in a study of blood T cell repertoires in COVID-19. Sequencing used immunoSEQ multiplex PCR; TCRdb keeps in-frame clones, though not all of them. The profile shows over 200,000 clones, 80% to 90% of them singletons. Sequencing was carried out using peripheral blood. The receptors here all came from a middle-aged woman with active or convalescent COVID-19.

The DNA for the CDR3 is TGTGCCAGCAGCGTTGCCCCTAGCGGGGGGAACAATGAGCAGTTCTTC. It specifies CASSVAPSGGNNEQFF. J is TRBJ2-1 and V is TRBV9; 11 positions match TRBD2. The CDR3 contains 16 residues. Trimming at V came to 2 bases and at J to 5 bases, leaving 6 bases not matched to a gene. In germline, CDR1 is SGDLS, CDR2 YYNGEE.

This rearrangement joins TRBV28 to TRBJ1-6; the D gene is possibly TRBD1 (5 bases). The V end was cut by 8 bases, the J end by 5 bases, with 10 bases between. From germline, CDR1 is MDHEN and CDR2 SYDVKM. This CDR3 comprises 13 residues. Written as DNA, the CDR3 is TGTGCCAGCCGTTGGGGCCATAATTCACCCCTCCACTTT. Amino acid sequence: CASRWGHNSPLHF.

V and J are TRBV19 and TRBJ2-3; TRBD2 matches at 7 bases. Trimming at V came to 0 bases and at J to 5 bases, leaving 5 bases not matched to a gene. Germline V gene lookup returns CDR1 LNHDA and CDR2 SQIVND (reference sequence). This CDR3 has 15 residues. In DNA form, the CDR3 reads TGTGCCAGTAGTATAGAGGGTTTAGCGGGAGATACGCAGTATTTT. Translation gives CASSIEGLAGDTQYF.

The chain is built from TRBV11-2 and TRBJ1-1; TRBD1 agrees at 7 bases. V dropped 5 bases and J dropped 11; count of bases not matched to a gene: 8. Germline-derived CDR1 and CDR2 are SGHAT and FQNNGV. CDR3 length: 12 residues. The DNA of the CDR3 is TGTGCCAGCAGCCGACTAGGGGGCGAGGCTTTCTTT. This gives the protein CASSRLGGEAFF. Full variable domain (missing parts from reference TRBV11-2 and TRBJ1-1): EAGVAQSPRYKIIEKRQSVAFWCNPISGHATLYWYQQILGQGPKLLIQFQNNGVVDDSQLPKDRFSAERLKGVDSTLKIQPAKLEDSAVYLCASSRLGGEAFFGQGTRLTVV.

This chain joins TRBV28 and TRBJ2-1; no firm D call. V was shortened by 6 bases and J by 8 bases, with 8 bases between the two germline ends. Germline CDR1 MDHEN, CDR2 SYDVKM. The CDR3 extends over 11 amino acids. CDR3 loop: CASSIRDEQFF. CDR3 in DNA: TGTGCCAGCAGCATACGCGATGAGCAGTTCTTC.

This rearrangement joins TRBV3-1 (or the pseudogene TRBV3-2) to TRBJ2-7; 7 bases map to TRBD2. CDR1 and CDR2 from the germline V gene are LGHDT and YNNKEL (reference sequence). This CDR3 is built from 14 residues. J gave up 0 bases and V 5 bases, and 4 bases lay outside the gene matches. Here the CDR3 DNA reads TGTGCCAGCAGCGGACGGGGGGACTCCTACGAGCAGTACTTC. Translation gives CASSGRGDSYEQYF.

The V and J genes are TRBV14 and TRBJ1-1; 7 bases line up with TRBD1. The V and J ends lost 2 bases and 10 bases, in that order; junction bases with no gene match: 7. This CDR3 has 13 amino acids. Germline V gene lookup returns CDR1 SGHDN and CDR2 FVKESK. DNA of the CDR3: TGTGCCAGCAGCCAAACGACAGGGTCTGGAGCTTTCTTT. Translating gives CASSQTTGSGAFF.

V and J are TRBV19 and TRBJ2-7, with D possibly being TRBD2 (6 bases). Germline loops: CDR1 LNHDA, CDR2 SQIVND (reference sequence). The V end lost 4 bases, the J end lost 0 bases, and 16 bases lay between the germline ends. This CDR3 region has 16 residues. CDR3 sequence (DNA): TGTGCCAGTAGTACTTCCCCCGGGACTGGCTCCTACGAGCAGTACTTC. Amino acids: CASSTSPGTGSYEQYF. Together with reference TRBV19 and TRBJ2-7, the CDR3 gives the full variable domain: DGGITQSPKYLFRKEGQNVTLSCEQNLNHDAMYWYRQDPGQGLRLIYYSQIVNDFQKGDIAEGYSVSREKKESFPLTVTSAQKNPTAFYLCASSTSPGTGSYEQYFGPGTRLTVT.

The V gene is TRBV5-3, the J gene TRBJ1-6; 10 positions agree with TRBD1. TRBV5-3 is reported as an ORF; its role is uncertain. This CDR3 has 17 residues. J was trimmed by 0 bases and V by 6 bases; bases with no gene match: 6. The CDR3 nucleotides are TGTGCCAGAACCGATAGGACAGGGGGCTCCTATAATTCACCCCTCCACTTT. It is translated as CARTDRTGGSYNSPLHF.

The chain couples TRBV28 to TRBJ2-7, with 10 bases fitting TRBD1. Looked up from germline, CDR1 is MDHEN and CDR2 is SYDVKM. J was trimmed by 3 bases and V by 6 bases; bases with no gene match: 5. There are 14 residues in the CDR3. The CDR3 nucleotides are TGTGCCAGCAGGGGACAGGGGAAGGGCTACGAGCAGTACTTC. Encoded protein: CASRGQGKGYEQYF.

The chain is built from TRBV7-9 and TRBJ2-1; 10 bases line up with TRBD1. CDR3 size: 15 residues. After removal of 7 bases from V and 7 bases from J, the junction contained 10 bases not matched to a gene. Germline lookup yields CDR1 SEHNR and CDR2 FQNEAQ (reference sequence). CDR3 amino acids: CASTQTGGVSNEQFF. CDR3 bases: TGTGCCAGCACCCAGACAGGGGGCGTCTCGAATGAGCAGTTCTTC.

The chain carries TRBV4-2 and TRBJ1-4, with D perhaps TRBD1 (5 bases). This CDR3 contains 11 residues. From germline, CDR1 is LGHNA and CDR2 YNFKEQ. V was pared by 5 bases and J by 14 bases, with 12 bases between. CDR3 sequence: CASSTAGSLFF. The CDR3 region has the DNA TGTGCCAGCAGCACCGCAGGGTCGCTGTTTTTT.